This T cell receptor beta chain was identified in a study of blood T cell repertoires in COVID-19. The overall study: Collection of acute and convalescent COVID-19 samples took place in the United States, Italy and Spain. The analysed material was cDNA or gDNA that came from T cells, B-cell-depleted T cells, or PBMCs.

Original processing methods: Amplifying reference gene primers gave estimates of nucleated cell counts. The repertoire was sequenced with immunoSEQ multiplex PCR; TCRdb's copy has only in-frame clones and lacks some. V and J calls and clone size are as listed in that table; D and trimming were resolved from the DNA. The table includes about 150,000 clones, 80% to 90% detected once. Germline V gene lookup returns CDR1 WNHNN and CDR2 SYGVQD (reference sequence). V lost 6 bases to trimming and J lost 8 bases; unmatched junction nucleotides: 6. The CDR3 loop spans 13 amino acids. Sequencing was carried out using peripheral blood. This rearrangement joins TRBV10-1 to TRBJ1-2, with 10 bases identical to TRBD1. The receptor's source is a woman in her 40s with acute or convalescent COVID-19. The CDR3 DNA is TGCGCCAGCAGCGGGACAGGGGAAAGAGGCTACACCTTC. Its protein is CASSGTGERGYTF.